Below, one TCR beta chain is given with its context. V shed 2 bases and J shed 3 bases, with 8 bases lying between them. Germline CDR1 MNHEY, CDR2 SVGAGI. This CDR3 comprises 15 residues. The sample is drawn from a study of T cell changes during pregnancy in multiple sclerosis. Clones were read by immunoSEQ multiplex PCR, and TCRdb kept only the in-frame ones, dropping some. The sample records approximately 41,000 clones, 90% being singletons. Here the sequenced sample was CD8+ T cells from peripheral blood mononuclear cells, taken in the first trimester of pregnancy. The receptor's source is a female donor with multiple sclerosis, enrolled in a pregnancy study. The chain links TRBV6-5 to TRBJ1-6; no definite D call. The CDR3 region is CASSYGRVYNSPLHF. The CDR3 DNA follows: TGTGCCAGCAGTTACGGGAGGGTCTATAATTCACCCCTCCACTTT.